One and the same sample provided the 9 T cell receptor beta chains below, sequenced in a study of vaccination and CD4 T cells after COVID-19. Specified time point: late sampling 161 to 241 days after vaccination in a few convalescent patients. Treatment: roughly ten-day PBMC culture with coronavirus spike peptide pools or control peptides (ViraFEST assay). Scientists ran DNA taken from cultured CD4+ T cells through the Oncomine TCR Beta short-read assay for sequencing. TCRdb passed the PCR reads through MiXCR, listing each CDR3 protein once. The data show roughly 18,000 distinct CDR3 sequences, with 44% seen just once and under 20% held by the top ten. Antigens for these TCRs are unknown. The source material was CD4+ T cells from blood, cultured in vitro, sampled about 7 months after SARS-CoV-2 vaccination. These receptors were taken from a human donor who had recovered from COVID-19.

The chain uses TRBV20-1 and TRBJ1-1; tentative D call: TRBD1 (6 bases). This CDR3 has 14 amino acids. Germline-derived CDR1 and CDR2 are DFQATT and SNEGSKA (reference sequence). The germline V and J ends were trimmed by 4 bases and 3 bases, with 15 bases remaining between them. The CDR3 nucleotides are TGCAGTGCTACCGACAGGAGTATGGACACTGAAGCTTTCTTT. It is translated as CSATDRSMDTEAFF.

The genes are TRBV20-1 and TRBJ2-3; 9 positions match TRBD1. The CDR3 contains 14 residues. The germline CDR1 and CDR2 sequences are DFQATT and SNEGSKA (reference sequence). Unmatched junction bases numbered 5, after V lost 5 bases and J lost 2 bases. CDR3 loop: CSAVGQGPTDTQYF. The CDR3 bases are TGCAGTGCTGTAGGACAGGGGCCCACAGATACGCAGTATTTT.

The CDR3 nucleotides read TGTGCCAGCAGTTACGGGACAGTGCGCGGAAACACCATATATTTT. This translates into CASSYGTVRGNTIYF. The chain employs TRBV6-5 and TRBJ1-3; 7 bases align to TRBD1. The CDR3 is 15 residues long. V lost 2 bases, J lost 4 bases, and 5 bases stayed unmatched. CDR1 MNHEY and CDR2 SVGAGI come from the germline V gene.

This clonotype was recorded a few times. This sequence joins TRBV20-1 and TRBJ2-5; possibly TRBD1 for D (6 bases). The V gene lost 4 bases and the J gene lost 5 bases, with 14 bases spanning the gap. Per germline, CDR1 DFQATT and CDR2 SNEGSKA (reference sequence). CDR3 length: 13 amino acids. As DNA, the CDR3 is TGCAGTGCTAAACAGGGAATCAGGGAGACCCAGTACTTC. It specifies CSAKQGIRETQYF.

This clonotype was found a few times. This chain uses TRBV19 with TRBJ1-6, with a possible D match to TRBD1 (5 bases). Germline CDR1 and CDR2: LNHDA and SQIVND (reference sequence). The CDR3 consists of 14 residues. V was clipped by 6 bases and J by 3 bases, with 9 bases between them. The DNA for the CDR3 is TGTGCCAGTAGGGAGGGGAACTATAATTCACCCCTCCACTTT. This sequence encodes CASREGNYNSPLHF.

This clonotype was found a few times. The rearrangement joins TRBV19 to TRBJ2-2; TRBD2 matches at 7 bases. The CDR3 covers 15 residues. With 4 bases clipped from V and 6 bases from J, the junction kept 8 bases outside the gene matches. In germline, CDR1 is LNHDA, CDR2 SQIVND (reference sequence). The CDR3 reads CASSTDTSASGELFF. For the CDR3, the DNA is TGTGCCAGTAGTACGGATACTAGCGCCTCCGGGGAGCTGTTTTTT.

V is TRBV4-2 and J is TRBJ1-5; D may be TRBD1 (6 bases). V lost 0 bases, J lost 4 bases, and 10 bases lay in between. Germline CDR1 and CDR2: LGHNA and YNFKEQ. This CDR3 has 15 residues. The CDR3 is CASSQDGTGNQPQHF. The CDR3 bases are TGTGCCAGCAGCCAAGATGGTACAGGGAATCAGCCCCAGCATTTT.

The CDR3: CASSVTPGLGNEQFF. Here the CDR3 DNA reads TGTGCCAGCAGCGTCACCCCGGGACTCGGCAATGAGCAGTTCTTC. The chain uses TRBV7-2 and TRBJ2-1; D is perhaps TRBD2 (6 bases). V was clipped by 5 bases and J by 6 bases, with 17 bases between them. In germline, CDR1 is SGHTA, CDR2 FQGNSA. The CDR3 spans 15 residues.

By share, this clonotype counts as large (0.1 to 1%). The chain couples TRBV7-9 to TRBJ1-1, with TRBD1 identical over 8 bases. This CDR3 is 12 amino acids long. After removal of 5 bases from V and 8 bases from J, the junction contained 4 bases not matched to a gene. Germline values: CDR1 SEHNR, CDR2 FQNEAQ (reference sequence). The DNA for the CDR3 is TGTGCCAGCAGCCGAGGGGACAGGGAAGCTTTCTTT. This gives the protein CASSRGDREAFF.